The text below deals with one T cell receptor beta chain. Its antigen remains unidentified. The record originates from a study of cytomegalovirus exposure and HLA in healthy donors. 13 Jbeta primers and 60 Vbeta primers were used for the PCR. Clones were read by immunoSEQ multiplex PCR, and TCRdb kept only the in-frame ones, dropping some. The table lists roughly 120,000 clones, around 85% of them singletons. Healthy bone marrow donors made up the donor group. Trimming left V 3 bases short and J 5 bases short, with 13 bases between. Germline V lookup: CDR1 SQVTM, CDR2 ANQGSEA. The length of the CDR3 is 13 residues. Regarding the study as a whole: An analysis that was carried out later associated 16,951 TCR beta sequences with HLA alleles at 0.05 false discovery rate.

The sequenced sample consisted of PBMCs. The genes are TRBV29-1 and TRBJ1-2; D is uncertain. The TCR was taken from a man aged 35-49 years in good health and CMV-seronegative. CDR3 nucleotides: TGCAGCGTTGACGGCGGAAGGAGGTATGGCTACACCTTC. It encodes CSVDGGRRYGYTF.